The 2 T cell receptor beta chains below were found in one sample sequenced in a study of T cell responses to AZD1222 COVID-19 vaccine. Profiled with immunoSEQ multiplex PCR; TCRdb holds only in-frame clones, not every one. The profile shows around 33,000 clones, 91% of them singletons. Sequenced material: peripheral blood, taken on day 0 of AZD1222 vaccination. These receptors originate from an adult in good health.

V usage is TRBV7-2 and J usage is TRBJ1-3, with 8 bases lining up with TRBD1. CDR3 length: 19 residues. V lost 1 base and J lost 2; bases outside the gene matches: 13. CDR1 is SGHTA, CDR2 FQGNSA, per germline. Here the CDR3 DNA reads TGTGCCAGCAGCTTAGAACAAGCGGCCTTACAGGGGGCTGGAAACACCATATATTTT. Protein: CASSLEQAALQGAGNTIYF.

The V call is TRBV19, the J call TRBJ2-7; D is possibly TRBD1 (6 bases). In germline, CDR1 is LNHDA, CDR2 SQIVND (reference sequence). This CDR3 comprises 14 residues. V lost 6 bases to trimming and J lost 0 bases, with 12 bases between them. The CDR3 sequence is CASRLTGGSYEQYF. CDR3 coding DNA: TGTGCCAGTAGGTTGACAGGAGGCTCCTACGAGCAGTACTTC.